One sample yielded the 32 T cell receptor beta chains listed below, sequenced in a study of PD-1 blockade in mismatch repair-deficient tumors. This table comes from immunoSEQ multiplex PCR, and its TCRdb copy is limited to in-frame clones, with some not included. The data contain around 25,000 clones, approximately 84% of them singletons. Sample: PBMCs, taken before pembrolizumab treatment. These receptors were taken from an adult with mismatch repair-deficient cancer.

The rearrangement links TRBV13 to TRBJ1-1; 7 positions agree with TRBD1. Germline CDR1 is PRHDT and CDR2 is FYEKMQ (reference sequence). Losses at the gene ends were 6 bases for V and 0 bases for J; bases not matched to a gene: 4. The CDR3 runs to 14 residues. CDR3 amino acids: CASRQQGMNTEAFF. CDR3 bases: TGTGCCAGCAGGCAACAGGGGATGAACACTGAAGCTTTCTTT.

V usage is TRBV5-1 and J usage is TRBJ2-3; TRBD2 agrees at 11 bases. Unmatched junction bases numbered 10, after V lost 0 bases and J lost 4 bases. Per the germline V gene, CDR1 is SGHRS and CDR2 is YFSETQ. The CDR3 is made up of 18 amino acids. The CDR3 bases are TGCGCCAGCAGCTTGGAAGTTAGCGGGAGGGCCATCGCAGATACGCAGTATTTT. This encodes CASSLEVSGRAIADTQYF.

This clone has a single count. The chain employs TRBV5-6 and TRBJ2-1, with TRBD2 identical over 11 bases. V was pared by 0 bases and J by 0 bases, with 5 bases of the junction left unmatched. Germline lookup yields CDR1 SGHDT and CDR2 YYEEEE. This CDR3 region has 18 residues. The DNA for the CDR3 is TGTGCCAGCAGCTTGGGGGGACTAGCGGCAAGCTCCTACAATGAGCAGTTCTTC. Residues: CASSLGGLAASSYNEQFF. Full variable domain (remainder filled in from reference TRBV5-6 and TRBJ2-1): DAGVTQSPTHLIKTRGQQVTLRCSPKSGHDTVSWYQQALGQGPQFIFQYYEEEERQRGNFPDRFSGHQFPNYSSELNVNALLLGDSALYLCASSLGGLAASSYNEQFFGPGTRLTVL.

This sequence joins TRBV10-3 and TRBJ2-7; TRBD1 matches at 7 bases. Per the germline V gene, CDR1 is ENHRY and CDR2 is SYGVKD. The CDR3 contains 13 residues. J was trimmed by 2 bases and V by 4 bases; bases with no gene match: 2. For the CDR3, the DNA is TGTGCCATCAGTGCACAGGGGCCCTACGAGCAGTACTTC. Amino acid sequence: CAISAQGPYEQYF.

The rearrangement joins TRBV19 to TRBJ2-2; 11 nucleotides line up with TRBD2. V shed 3 bases, J shed 8 bases, and the junction held 8 bases outside the gene matches. The V gene's germline CDR1 is LNHDA and CDR2 SQIVND (reference sequence). The CDR3 contains 16 residues. CDR3 nucleotides: TGTGCCAGTAGTATCGGTCTAGCGGGAGGAGTTGGGGAGCTGTTTTTT. It translates to CASSIGLAGGVGELFF.

The rearrangement links TRBV5-1 to TRBJ2-5; 8 positions match TRBD2. Trimming took 4 bases from V and 1 from J; bases not matched to a gene: 3. The CDR3 contains 14 residues. Germline assignment: CDR1 SGHRS and CDR2 YFSETQ. CDR3 sequence: CASSSTSGQETQYF. The CDR3, as DNA: TGCGCCAGCAGCAGTACTAGCGGCCAAGAGACCCAGTACTTC.

The chain is built from TRBV19 and TRBJ2-6; 7 bases fit TRBD1. Germline V gene lookup returns CDR1 LNHDA and CDR2 SQIVND (reference sequence). CDR3 size: 15 residues. The trim removed 2 bases at V and 4 bases at J, leaving 2 bases unmatched. CDR3 loop: CASSIRGQGANVLTF. The DNA for the CDR3 is TGTGCCAGTAGTATAAGGGGGCAAGGGGCCAACGTCCTGACTTTC. The full variable domain, its missing parts supplied by reference TRBV19 and TRBJ2-6, is DGGITQSPKYLFRKEGQNVTLSCEQNLNHDAMYWYRQDPGQGLRLIYYSQIVNDFQKGDIAEGYSVSREKKESFPLTVTSAQKNPTAFYLCASSIRGQGANVLTFGAGSRLTVL.

This chain uses TRBV18 with TRBJ1-4; no definite D call. The CDR3 loop spans 15 amino acids. Germline V lookup: CDR1 KGHSH, CDR2 LQKENI. Trimming took 3 bases from V and 3 from J, leaving 11 bases between them. The CDR3 is CASSPMGRANEKLFF. The CDR3 DNA follows: TGTGCCAGCTCACCGATGGGGAGAGCTAATGAAAAACTGTTTTTT.

This clone was seen only once. The chain links TRBV5-5 to TRBJ2-5; 7 bases agree with TRBD1. Per germline, CDR1 SGHKS and CDR2 YYEKEE (reference sequence). With V trimmed by 7 bases and J by 5 bases, 8 bases remained unmatched. The CDR3 has 13 amino acids. The CDR3 DNA reads TGTGCCAGCCGCGAAGGACAGGAGGAGACCCAGTACTTC. It is translated as CASREGQEETQYF.

The J gene is TRBJ2-1, the V gene TRBV25-1; 13 bases align to TRBD2. With 5 bases clipped from V and 13 bases from J, the junction kept 2 bases outside the gene matches. CDR1 is MGHDK and CDR2 is SYGVNS in the germline V gene. This CDR3 contains 12 residues. This CDR3 is CASSRTSGRQFF. CDR3 bases: TGTGCCAGCAGTCGGACTAGCGGGAGACAGTTCTTC.

The chain has TRBV7-8 and TRBJ1-5; 9 positions agree with TRBD1. There are 18 residues in the CDR3. With 5 bases clipped from V and 5 bases from J, the junction kept 16 bases outside the gene matches. Germline loops: CDR1 SGHVS, CDR2 FQNEAQ. The CDR3: CASSPFPDVTGGYQPQHF. CDR3 nucleotides: TGTGCCAGCAGCCCCTTCCCCGATGTGACAGGGGGTTATCAGCCCCAGCATTTT.

The rearrangement uses TRBV6-1 and TRBJ1-4; the match to TRBD1 covers 10 bases. Germline V gene sequence: CDR1 MNHNS, CDR2 SASEGT. The CDR3 extends over 12 amino acids. V shed 6 bases, J shed 8 bases, and the junction held 0 bases outside the gene matches. This CDR3 is CASRDRGEKLFF. CDR3 DNA sequence: TGTGCCAGCAGGGACAGGGGGGAAAAACTGTTTTTT.

The chain carries TRBV10-3 and TRBJ2-1; 12 nucleotides match TRBD2. Per the germline V gene, CDR1 is ENHRY and CDR2 is SYGVKD. The CDR3 is 14 residues long. V shed 3 bases and J 9 bases; nucleotides not matched to a gene: 3. The CDR3 DNA reads TGTGCCATCAGTGAACTAGCGGGAGGAGGTGAGCAGTTCTTC. Its protein product is CAISELAGGGEQFF.

The chain couples TRBV7-9 to TRBJ2-7, with 8 positions matching TRBD1. CDR3 length: 15 amino acids. Germline V gene lookup returns CDR1 SEHNR and CDR2 FQNEAQ (reference sequence). The V segment lost 5 bases and the J segment 7 bases; nucleotides outside the gene matches: 13. CDR3 loop: CASSHHDRGVGEQYF. DNA of the CDR3: TGTGCCAGCAGCCACCACGACAGGGGAGTTGGAGAGCAGTACTTC. The whole variable domain, remainder taken from reference TRBV7-9 and TRBJ2-7, is DTGVSQNPRHKITKRGQNVTFRCDPISEHNRLYWYRQTLGQGPEFLTYFQNEAQLEKSRLLSDRFSAERPKGSFSTLEIQRTEQGDSAMYLCASSHHDRGVGEQYFGPGTRLTVT.

The chain has TRBV5-1 and TRBJ2-1; 8 bases agree with TRBD2. The CDR3 sequence is 16 residues long. CDR1 and CDR2 from the germline V gene are SGHRS and YFSETQ. V was pared by 2 bases and J by 0 bases, with 4 bases of the junction left unmatched. CDR3 sequence reads: CASSLLAGSSYNEQFF. The CDR3 bases are TGCGCCAGCAGCTTATTAGCGGGAAGCTCCTACAATGAGCAGTTCTTC.

This chain joins TRBV5-1 and TRBJ2-5; 10 bases are a match to TRBD1. The CDR3 runs to 15 residues. The V and J ends lost 4 bases and 1 base, in that order; junction bases with no gene match: 4. CDR1 SGHRS and CDR2 YFSETQ come from the germline V gene. The CDR3 protein is CASSRGQGTQETQYF. CDR3 bases: TGCGCCAGCAGCCGGGGACAGGGGACCCAAGAGACCCAGTACTTC.

This clone was seen a handful of times. The V call is TRBV6-1, the J call TRBJ2-5; tentative D call: TRBD2 (5 bases). This CDR3 spans 14 amino acids. Trimming took off 10 bases at V and 5 bases at J, with 20 bases between the two ends. CDR1 is MNHNS, CDR2 SASEGT, per germline. CDR3 coding DNA: TGTGCCATCCTCAGGATGAGGGAGCGGGAGACCCAGTACTTC. The encoded protein is CAILRMRERETQYF.

This chain uses TRBV18 with TRBJ2-7, with TRBD1 matching 7 bases. CDR3 length: 16 amino acids. V shed 5 bases, J shed 2 bases, and the junction held 12 bases outside the gene matches. Germline values: CDR1 KGHSH, CDR2 LQKENI. CDR3 in DNA: TGTGCCAGCTCAAGAACAGGGGCGATAGATACCTACGAGCAGTACTTC. Its protein is CASSRTGAIDTYEQYF.

The chain has TRBV25-1 and TRBJ1-1, with a tentative D call TRBD1 (5 bases). The V end was cut by 6 bases, the J end by 3 bases, with 14 bases between. CDR1 and CDR2 from the germline V gene are MGHDK and SYGVNS. The CDR3 is 14 residues long. The CDR3 protein is CASRRGDGDTEAFF. For the CDR3, the DNA is TGTGCCAGCAGACGGGGGGACGGGGACACTGAAGCTTTCTTT.

V and J are TRBV18 and TRBJ1-1, with a weak D call TRBD1 (6 bases). This CDR3 comprises 14 residues. V shed 4 bases and J shed 5 bases, with 14 bases lying between them. Germline V gives CDR1 KGHSH, CDR2 LQKENI. In nucleotides, the CDR3 is TGTGCCAGCTCACTTCGACAGGACCAGACTGAAGCTTTCTTT. It yields the protein CASSLRQDQTEAFF. Full variable domain (missing parts from reference TRBV18 and TRBJ1-1): NAGVMQNPRHLVRRRGQEARLRCSPMKGHSHVYWYRQLPEEGLKFMVYLQKENIIDESGMPKERFSAEFPKEGPSILRIQQVVRGDSAAYFCASSLRQDQTEAFFGQGTRLTVV.

The rearrangement joins TRBV6-1 to TRBJ1-2; 8 bases align to TRBD1. J gave up 5 bases and V 3 bases, and 2 bases lay outside the gene matches. CDR3 length: 13 amino acids. CDR1 and CDR2 from the germline V gene are MNHNS and SASEGT. The CDR3 DNA is TGTGCCAGCAGTGAGACAGGGGTTTATGGCTACACCTTC. Residues: CASSETGVYGYTF.

V is TRBV9 and J is TRBJ2-1, with TRBD2 identical over 10 bases. J gave up 2 bases and V 4 bases, and 3 bases lay outside the gene matches. The germline V gene encodes CDR1 SGDLS and CDR2 YYNGEE. The CDR3 runs 15 residues. This chain's CDR3 is CASSLAGVTYNEQFF. The DNA for the CDR3 is TGTGCCAGCAGCCTAGCGGGAGTAACCTACAATGAGCAGTTCTTC.

CDR3: CASSEFGETVETQYF. The DNA for the CDR3 is TGTGCCAGCAGTGAATTCGGTGAAACGGTCGAGACCCAGTACTTC. The rearrangement links TRBV25-1 to TRBJ2-5; no definite D call. The CDR3 totals 15 residues. Germline CDR1 MGHDK, CDR2 SYGVNS. V was pared by 1 base and J by 5 bases, with 14 bases between. The variable domain in full, with the rest retrieved from reference TRBV25-1 and TRBJ2-5, is EADIYQTPRYLVIGTGKKITLECSQTMGHDKMYWYQQDPGMELHLIHYSYGVNSTEKGDLSSESTVSRIRTEHFPLTLESARPSHTSQYLCASSEFGETVETQYFGPGTRLLVL.

This clone turned up a few times. The chain combines TRBV5-1 with TRBJ2-7; D may be TRBD2 (6 bases). The CDR3 extends over 15 amino acids. Germline CDR1 SGHRS, CDR2 YFSETQ. V lost 1 base and J 3 bases, leaving 14 bases between the germline ends. This CDR3 reads CASSLLAGPDYEQYF. CDR3 DNA: TGCGCCAGCAGCTTGCTGGCGGGGCCTGACTACGAGCAGTACTTC.

The V call is TRBV10-3, the J call TRBJ2-1; 9 bases are a match to TRBD2. With 4 bases clipped from V and 9 bases from J, the junction kept 10 bases outside the gene matches. The germline gives CDR1 ENHRY, CDR2 SYGVKD. CDR3 length: 15 residues. CDR3 in DNA: TGTGCCATCAGTGCTCTAGCGGGATCTAACAGTGAGCAGTTCTTC. Protein sequence: CAISALAGSNSEQFF.

The chain couples TRBV5-1 to TRBJ2-7; D perhaps matches TRBD2 (6 bases). V was trimmed by 3 bases and J by 1 base, leaving 8 bases between them. The germline V gene encodes CDR1 SGHRS and CDR2 YFSETQ. This CDR3 region has 13 residues. The CDR3 loop is CASSSEGSYEQYF. The CDR3 nucleotides read TGCGCCAGCAGCTCGGAGGGATCCTACGAGCAGTACTTC.

V and J are TRBV4-1 and TRBJ2-5; 7 bases line up with TRBD2. After removal of 1 base from V and 5 bases from J, the junction contained 4 bases not matched to a gene. Per the germline V gene, CDR1 is MGHRA and CDR2 is YSYEKL. CDR3 length: 14 residues. The CDR3 is CASSQGGGWETQYF. Written as DNA, the CDR3 is TGCGCCAGCAGCCAAGGGGGAGGGTGGGAGACCCAGTACTTC.

The chain combines TRBV18 with TRBJ1-3; D not certain. This CDR3 is built from 15 residues. The V gene lost 2 bases and the J gene lost 4 bases, with 12 bases spanning the gap. Per germline, CDR1 KGHSH and CDR2 LQKENI. CDR3 loop: CASSPFGGSGNTIYF. CDR3 nucleotide sequence: TGTGCCAGCTCACCATTCGGCGGGTCAGGAAACACCATATATTTT.

This clone was seen a handful of times. This rearrangement joins TRBV11-3 to TRBJ2-7, with TRBD2 matching 9 bases. There are 14 residues in the CDR3. V shed 6 bases, J shed 3 bases, and the junction held 6 bases outside the gene matches. CDR1 is SGHNT, CDR2 YENEEA, per germline. CDR3 loop: CASSVLAGLYEQYF. For the CDR3, the DNA is TGTGCCAGCAGTGTACTAGCGGGCCTCTACGAGCAGTACTTC.

The rearrangement joins TRBV28 to TRBJ1-1, with 7 positions matching TRBD1. The CDR3 spans 13 residues. V was clipped by 2 bases and J by 4 bases; unmatched bases: 1. Germline lookup yields CDR1 MDHEN and CDR2 SYDVKM. CDR3 loop: CASSLDRVTEAFF. The CDR3 nucleotides are TGTGCCAGCAGTTTAGACAGGGTCACTGAAGCTTTCTTT.

DNA of the CDR3: TGTGCCAGCAGCGTAGGACTAGCGGGAGCGAACACCGGGGAGCTGTTTTTT. Translation gives CASSVGLAGANTGELFF. This sequence joins TRBV9 and TRBJ2-2; TRBD2 matches at 12 bases. With 0 bases clipped from V and 0 bases from J, the junction kept 0 bases outside the gene matches. The CDR3 is made up of 17 amino acids. Germline CDR1 is SGDLS and CDR2 is YYNGEE.

The chain links TRBV9 to TRBJ2-2, with a tentative D call TRBD2 (6 bases). The germline V gene has CDR1 SGDLS and CDR2 YYNGEE. The CDR3 sequence is 16 residues long. V was pared by 0 bases and J by 0 bases, with 9 bases between. The CDR3 loop reads CASSVARETNTGELFF. In DNA, the CDR3 is TGTGCCAGCAGCGTAGCTCGGGAGACGAACACCGGGGAGCTGTTTTTT.